This T cell receptor (beta chain) was profiled in a study of neurological immune-mediated disorders. The study, taken as a whole, reports: The multiple sclerosis repertoire cluster was not associated with any clinical or MRI feature, with the authors stating that larger cohorts are needed.

This clonotype was recorded many times. The antigen is unknown. The cDNA was synthesized by 5'RACE incorporating 10-nucleotide random UMIs. TCRdb reanalysed the 5' RACE reads using MiXCR and keeps one entry per CDR3 protein. The data show tens of thousands of distinct CDR3 sequences, around 5% seen once. Trimming removed 4 bases from V and 7 bases from J, with 17 bases in between. The CDR3 loop spans 15 amino acids. This chain links TRBV12-3 or TRBV12-4 with TRBJ1-5; D possibly corresponds to TRBD1 (6 bases). This receptor was identified in a man between 18 and 29 years old with multiple sclerosis. The source material was PBMCs. CDR3 protein: CASSSQAQGNQPQHF. For the CDR3, the DNA is TGTGCCAGCAGTTCTCAAGCCCAGGGGAACCAGCCCCAGCATTTT.